This T cell receptor (beta chain) originates from a study of Graves' ophthalmopathy and Graves' hyperthyroidism (dated by TCRdb to the late 2010s). As for the study more broadly: Peripheral blood samples were taken at the time of initial diagnosis, before any treatment was given. TCR beta repertoire signatures were used to distinguish Graves' ophthalmopathy from Graves' hyperthyroidism and to predict progression to ophthalmopathy. In total, approximately 140 blood samples were TCR-sequenced: some 43 ophthalmopathy, some 75 hyperthyroidism and about 17 hyperthyroidism-to-ophthalmopathy patients. To explore V-J signatures distinguishing ophthalmopathy from hyperthyroidism, a discovery set of around 100 patients (fewer than 45 ophthalmopathy, roughly 60 stable hyperthyroidism) was enrolled. An independent validation cohort comprised around 19 hyperthyroidism patients and roughly 15 patients who later progressed from hyperthyroidism to ophthalmopathy. In roughly 6 hyperthyroidism patients, T-cell repertoires of thyroid tissue and blood were compared. After sampling, hyperthyroidism patients received methimazole starting at 30 mg daily, and ophthalmopathy patients received high-dose intravenous methylprednisolone.

Ophthalmopathy patients were characterized by moderately to severely active disease, a Clinical Activity Score of at least 3, a NOSPECS grade of at least 4, and a disease duration under 3 months. Anyone with other autoimmune diseases, uncontrolled infections, pregnancy or lactation was excluded from the study. Diagnosis was based on clinical symptoms, serum thyroxine, TRAb, thyroid ultrasound and orbital computed tomography. Ficoll-Paque density gradient centrifugation was used to isolate PBMCs from about 10 ml of fresh peripheral blood. Total RNA was extracted using Trizol reagent, and RNA quality was checked on an Agilent 2100 Bioanalyzer. This clonotype was seen at least ten times. What antigen it recognizes has not been identified. Base quality data are lacking; no much larger clone is found one base away. For repertoire sequencing, the TCR beta CDR3 regions were amplified from RNA transcripts. HTBI primers and the Qiagen OneStep RT-PCR kit were used in a first-round RT-PCR, which was followed by a second-round multiplex PCR, size selection and purification. Libraries were sequenced paired-end with 100 bp reads on an Illumina HiSeq2000. Processing in the source paper ran as follows. Reads were processed with SOAPnuke, discarding reads with adapters, uncalled bases, mean Phred below 15, or no exact constant-primer or identifier match. High-quality paired reads were merged with COPE v1.2.5. Each unique nucleotide sequence was treated as a clonotype, and MiTCR v1.1 was used to align the clonotypes to the IMGT TRB V, D and J references. The analysis was limited to V-J combinations with a frequency above 0.0001, which together covered 99.2% of the repertoires. A TCR clonal expansion and chaos score per V-J combination was defined as the ratio of F50 clonal expansion to chaos observed in the TCRdist matrix. Welch's t-statistics and random forest were used to narrow the features down to around 12 V-J combinations, which were then fed into a naive Bayes classifier. Thyroid-blood repertoire similarity was quantified with the Morisita-Horn index. Starting from the raw public reads, TCRdb applied fastp trimming at Q25, assembled clones with MiXCR and retained in-frame beta chains. For every CDR3 protein sequence, its rows merge into one entry that carries the most common genes and DNA. None of the V and J calls come from the authors' own analysis; TCRdb made them. The sample table holds 340,000 or so distinct CDR3 sequences, of which roughly 15% were seen once. Jointly, the top ten make up about 12% of the sample.

Beyond this particular receptor, the publication reports: The 13-signature model separated ophthalmopathy from stable hyperthyroidism with over 85% sensitivity and almost 84% specificity in cross-validation, and 80%/75% in the test set. Most expanded thyroid clonotypes with frequency above 0.001 were also detected in blood, suggesting blood repertoires may reflect the thyroid immune response. In validation, the model predicted ophthalmopathy progression with 70.59% sensitivity and roughly 72% specificity; some 13 predicted patients were CT-confirmed with GO in a median of approximately 6.5 months. No statistical method was used to predetermine the sample size, and group allocation was not hidden from the investigators.

Taken from the germline V gene (reference sequence), the CDR1 and CDR2 loops are LGHDT and YNNKEL. The CDR3 starts with the cysteine, ends with the phenylalanine, and has 14 residues. The read is trimmed to its CDR3 DNA, 42 bases read in frame from base 1. V is pared back by 4 bases and J by 1 base, with 10 bases lying between the germline termini. The specimen was peripheral blood. The clonotype was recovered from an adult man with Graves' ophthalmopathy. The chain employs TRBV3-1 and TRBJ1-2, with TRBD1 as a weak D call on 6 bases. The DNA is TGTGCCAGCAGCCCGCAGGGGATTAACTATGGCTACACCTTC. This sequence encodes CASSPQGINYGYTF.